Presented here are 27 T cell receptor beta chains from one specimen sequenced in a study of CD8 T cells in Susac syndrome. An amount of RNA that ranged from roughly 0.5 to 1 ug was reverse transcribed with random hexamers. One entry per CDR3 protein results from TCRdb running MiXCR on the immunoSEQ multiplex PCR reads. Of about 120,000 distinct CDR3 sequences listed, over 90% are singletons. Sequences were obtained from CD4+ T cells from PBMCs. These receptors were taken from a human donor in good health.

The J gene is TRBJ1-3, the V gene TRBV7-2; possibly TRBD1 for D (5 bases). The CDR3 contains 15 residues. With 6 bases removed from V and 7 bases from J, the gap between germline ends came to 19 bases. The germline V gene has CDR1 SGHTA and CDR2 FQGNSA. The CDR3 loop reads CASRADSGAWNTIYF. The CDR3 bases are TGTGCCAGCAGAGCCGACAGCGGTGCTTGGAACACCATATATTTT.

The chain combines TRBV5-6 with TRBJ2-5; D ambiguous. The CDR3 consists of 17 residues. The V gene's germline CDR1 is SGHDT and CDR2 YYEEEE. Trimming left V 1 base short and J 6 bases short, with 22 bases between. The CDR3 DNA follows: TGTGCCAGCAGCTTGCGAGGAGCAGAGGATTACCCAAAGACCCAGTACTTC. It yields the protein CASSLRGAEDYPKTQYF. The variable domain in full, completed from reference TRBV5-6 and TRBJ2-5, reads DAGVTQSPTHLIKTRGQQVTLRCSPKSGHDTVSWYQQALGQGPQFIFQYYEEEERQRGNFPDRFSGHQFPNYSSELNVNALLLGDSALYLCASSLRGAEDYPKTQYFGPGTRLLVL.

The chain joins TRBV29-1 to TRBJ2-7, with D unresolved. Germline assignment: CDR1 SQVTM and CDR2 ANQGSEA. Trimming removed 4 bases at V and 1 base at J, with 11 bases between. The CDR3 consists of 13 residues. The CDR3 DNA reads as TGCAGCGTTGTCGTAGTGACTTCCTACGAGCAGTACTTC. It codes for CSVVVVTSYEQYF.

This rearrangement joins TRBV14 to TRBJ1-6; no clear D gene. CDR1 and CDR2 from the germline V gene are SGHDN and FVKESK. CDR3 length: 13 residues. The V end was cut by 4 bases, the J end by 10 bases, with 11 bases between. CDR3 amino acids: CASSPSVTSPLHF. CDR3 bases: TGTGCCAGCAGCCCATCGGTGACCTCACCCCTCCACTTT.

The chain uses TRBV6-5 and TRBJ2-7; weak D call: TRBD2 (6 bases). Trimming removed 6 bases from V and 3 bases from J, with 18 bases in between. This CDR3 region has 15 residues. In germline, CDR1 is MNHEY, CDR2 SVGAGI. The CDR3 DNA is TGTGCCAGCAGGGGCGGGACTCGACCCGACTACGAGCAGTACTTC. Translating it yields CASRGGTRPDYEQYF.

The gene calls are TRBV7-9 and TRBJ2-7, with D tentatively TRBD1 (6 bases). Germline V gene sequence: CDR1 SEHNR, CDR2 FQNEAQ (reference sequence). The CDR3 runs to 14 residues. Deletions cut 3 bases from V and 5 bases from J, with 14 bases between. CDR3 sequence: CASSFEGVAHEQYF. The CDR3 DNA reads TGTGCCAGCAGCTTCGAGGGGGTAGCGCACGAGCAGTACTTC.

The J gene is TRBJ2-7, the V gene TRBV7-9, with D uncertain. Trimming left V 7 bases short and J 3 bases short, with 19 bases between. Germline CDR1 reads SEHNR; CDR2 reads FQNEAQ (reference sequence). The CDR3 runs to 15 residues. CDR3 in amino acids: CASTLTVGPLYEQYF. Written as DNA, the CDR3 is TGTGCCAGCACCCTCACCGTAGGGCCCCTCTACGAGCAGTACTTC. The whole variable domain, remainder taken from reference TRBV7-9 and TRBJ2-7, is DTGVSQNPRHKITKRGQNVTFRCDPISEHNRLYWYRQTLGQGPEFLTYFQNEAQLEKSRLLSDRFSAERPKGSFSTLEIQRTEQGDSAMYLCASTLTVGPLYEQYFGPGTRLTVT.

The chain carries TRBV30 and TRBJ2-2; D remains unclear. Germline CDR1 GTSNPN, CDR2 SVGIG (reference sequence). This CDR3 comprises 14 residues. V was trimmed by 0 bases and J by 1 base, leaving 6 bases between them. CDR3 coding DNA: TGTGCCTGGAGTGTACGCAGGAACACCGGGGAGCTGTTTTTT. Protein sequence: CAWSVRRNTGELFF. Full variable domain (remainder filled in from reference TRBV30 and TRBJ2-2): SQTIHQWPATLVQPVGSPLSLECTVEGTSNPNLYWYRQAAGRGLQLLFYSVGIGQISSEVPQNLSASRPQDRQFILSSKKLLLSDSGFYLCAWSVRRNTGELFFGEGSRLTVL.

The sample holds a few counts of this clonotype. Here the CDR3 DNA reads TGCAGTGCTAGAGATACCGGGAGTACCTCCTACGAGCAGTACTTC. It translates to CSARDTGSTSYEQYF. The gene calls are TRBV20-1 and TRBJ2-7; perhaps TRBD2 as D (6 bases). In germline, CDR1 is DFQATT, CDR2 SNEGSKA (reference sequence). The CDR3 has 15 amino acids. Trimming pared 0 bases from V and 0 bases from J, leaving 12 bases between.

The V and J genes are TRBV7-2 and TRBJ1-2; maybe TRBD1 (5 bases). V was pared by 4 bases and J by 7 bases, with 10 bases between. Germline lookup yields CDR1 SGHTA and CDR2 FQGNSA. CDR3 size: 12 residues. CDR3 region: CASSYGGGGYTF. CDR3 nucleotide sequence: TGTGCCAGCAGCTACGGGGGAGGTGGCTACACCTTC.

The rearrangement uses TRBV5-1 and TRBJ1-1; D is undetermined. The CDR3 runs to 16 residues. Trimming took 3 bases from V and 0 from J, leaving 15 bases between them. From germline, CDR1 is SGHRS and CDR2 YFSETQ. CDR3 in amino acids: CASSSAGSQMNTEAFF. Here the CDR3 DNA reads TGCGCCAGCAGCTCTGCGGGCTCACAGATGAACACTGAAGCTTTCTTT.

The chain carries TRBV18 and TRBJ1-2, with D uncertain. The CDR3 spans 14 residues. Germline CDR1 is KGHSH and CDR2 is LQKENI. Deletions cut 5 bases from V and 0 bases from J, with 10 bases between. For the CDR3, the DNA is TGTGCCAGCTCAACGAGAGGAGCTAACTATGGCTACACCTTC. It codes for CASSTRGANYGYTF.

The chain has TRBV5-1 and TRBJ1-1; D is possibly TRBD1 (5 bases). CDR1 is SGHRS, CDR2 YFSETQ, per germline. There are 16 residues in the CDR3. Trimming stripped 0 bases from V and 1 base from J, with 13 bases between. The CDR3 DNA sequence: TGCGCCAGCAGCTTGGCGTTCGGGGACGGGAACACTGAAGCTTTCTTT. Amino acids: CASSLAFGDGNTEAFF. Using reference TRBV5-1 and TRBJ1-1 for the parts outside the CDR3, the full variable domain is KAGVTQTPRYLIKTRGQQVTLSCSPISGHRSVSWYQQTPGQGLQFLFEYFSETQRNKGNFPGRFSGRQFSNSRSEMNVSTLELGDSALYLCASSLAFGDGNTEAFFGQGTRLTVV.

This sequence joins TRBV14 and TRBJ2-1; D is unclear. Per the germline V gene, CDR1 is SGHDN and CDR2 is FVKESK. The CDR3 runs to 14 residues. V lost 0 bases and J 9 bases, leaving 12 bases between the germline ends. CDR3 protein: CASSQEKYRGEQFF. The DNA of the CDR3 is TGTGCCAGCAGCCAAGAGAAATATCGCGGTGAGCAGTTCTTC.

This clonotype was detected a few times. The CDR3 DNA follows: TGTGCCAGCAGGGAGGCCGGCTCCTACGAGCAGTACTTC. Its protein product is CASREAGSYEQYF. The chain is built from TRBV12-3 or TRBV12-4 and TRBJ2-7; possible D gene TRBD2, 5 bases. CDR3 size: 13 residues. Trimming took off 6 bases at V and 0 bases at J, with 9 bases between the two ends.

The V call is TRBV27, the J call TRBJ2-3; TRBD1 agrees at 8 bases. V gave up 3 bases and J gave up 5 bases; unmatched junction bases: 4. The CDR3 is 14 amino acids. From germline, CDR1 is MNHEY and CDR2 SMNVEV (reference sequence). The CDR3 is CASSFSRGRDTQYF. The CDR3 nucleotides read TGTGCCAGCAGTTTTAGCAGGGGGCGAGATACGCAGTATTTT.

This clonotype turned up a few times. The chain is built from TRBV6-1 and TRBJ2-7; 8 bases line up with TRBD1. The CDR3 loop spans 16 amino acids. V dropped 3 bases and J dropped 0; count of bases not matched to a gene: 7. CDR1 is MNHNS and CDR2 is SASEGT in the germline V gene. CDR3 residues: CASSEAGQAISYEQYF. In nucleotides, the CDR3 is TGTGCCAGCAGTGAGGCGGGACAGGCAATCTCCTACGAGCAGTACTTC.

The chain carries TRBV28 and TRBJ2-1; D tentatively reads TRBD1 or TRBD2 (6 bases each). Trimming cost V 1 base and J 7 bases, with 17 bases left between them. The CDR3 is 16 residues long. Germline values: CDR1 MDHEN, CDR2 SYDVKM. The CDR3 here is CASSLFPGAKLNEQFF. The CDR3 DNA follows: TGTGCCAGCAGTTTATTTCCGGGGGCTAAATTGAATGAGCAGTTCTTC.

This chain links TRBV14 with TRBJ1-1; D may be TRBD1 (6 bases). The germline gives CDR1 SGHDN, CDR2 FVKESK. CDR3 size: 13 residues. Between the trimmed V and J ends, which lost 4 bases and 10 bases, there was a span of 16 bases. Here the CDR3 reads CASSPVGGMGAFF. The CDR3 coding sequence is TGTGCCAGCAGCCCGGTGGGGGGCATGGGAGCTTTCTTT.

This rearrangement joins TRBV20-1 to TRBJ2-1; TRBD1 agrees at 7 bases. The V segment lost 6 bases and the J segment 0 bases; nucleotides outside the gene matches: 11. CDR3 size: 16 residues. Germline V CDR1 and CDR2: DFQATT, SNEGSKA (reference sequence). CDR3 sequence: CSATSGAGGSYNEQFF. DNA for the CDR3: TGCAGTGCCACAAGTGGGGCAGGGGGCTCCTACAATGAGCAGTTCTTC.

The chain has TRBV19 and TRBJ2-5; D gene uncertain. The V gene's germline CDR1 is LNHDA and CDR2 SQIVND (reference sequence). The germline V and J ends were trimmed by 3 bases and 5 bases, with 13 bases remaining between them. The CDR3 has 14 residues. Here the CDR3 DNA reads TGTGCCAGTAGTATTACTTTCAAGACGGAGACCCAGTACTTC. This translates into CASSITFKTETQYF.

The chain has TRBV6-2 or TRBV6-3 and TRBJ1-5, with 9 positions matching TRBD1. Germline CDR1 is MNHEY and CDR2 is SVGEGT. Trimming at V came to 5 bases and at J to 4 bases, leaving 9 bases not matched to a gene. CDR3 length: 16 amino acids. The chain's CDR3 is CASSAGTGFRNQPQHF. The CDR3 region has the DNA TGTGCCAGCAGTGCCGGGACAGGGTTTCGGAATCAGCCCCAGCATTTT.

The chain combines TRBV7-3 with TRBJ2-6, with a weak D call TRBD1 (6 bases). V gave up 4 bases and J gave up 7 bases, with 20 bases separating them. This CDR3 region has 17 residues. The germline V gene has CDR1 SGHTA and CDR2 FQGTGA. CDR3 nucleotides: TGTGCCAGCAGCTCCTCCCTGAACAGGGATGGTGCCAACGTCCTGACTTTC. Translating gives CASSSSLNRDGANVLTF. Based on the CDR3 plus reference TRBV7-3 and TRBJ2-6, the full variable domain is GAGVSQTPSNKVTEKGKYVELRCDPISGHTALYWYRQSLGQGPEFLIYFQGTGAADDSGLPNDRFFAVRPEGSVSTLKIQRTERGDSAVYLCASSSSLNRDGANVLTFGAGSRLTVL.

This chain's CDR3 is CASSPSIGGKYNEQFF. As DNA, the CDR3 is TGTGCCAGCAGCCCCTCTATAGGGGGCAAGTACAATGAGCAGTTCTTC. This chain uses TRBV11-3 with TRBJ2-1; 7 bases map to TRBD1. V shed 5 bases, J shed 4 bases, and the junction held 11 bases outside the gene matches. Germline CDR1 SGHNT, CDR2 YENEEA. This CDR3 has 16 residues. The complete variable domain, with remaining parts taken from reference TRBV11-3 and TRBJ2-1, reads EAGVVQSPRYKIIEKKQPVAFWCNPISGHNTLYWYLQNLGQGPELLIRYENEEAVDDSQLPKDRFSAERLKGVDSTLKIQPAELGDSAVYLCASSPSIGGKYNEQFFGPGTRLTVL.

The V and J genes are TRBV4-3 and TRBJ2-2; a possible D gene is TRBD2 (5 bases). V was shortened by 2 bases and J by 9 bases, with 19 bases between the two germline ends. Germline V gene lookup returns CDR1 LGHNA and CDR2 YSLEER. This CDR3 spans 16 amino acids. The CDR3 here is CASSQQLERVYRELFF. Here the CDR3 DNA reads TGCGCCAGCAGCCAACAACTTGAGAGGGTGTACCGGGAGCTGTTTTTT.

This chain joins TRBV27 and TRBJ2-5; D may be TRBD2 (7 bases). Germline V gene lookup returns CDR1 MNHEY and CDR2 SMNVEV (reference sequence). The CDR3 extends over 13 amino acids. The V and J ends lost 6 bases and 5 bases respectively, with 13 bases between them. CDR3 loop: CASRRGGVETQYF. CDR3 coding DNA: TGTGCCAGCAGGAGGGGGGGCGTGGAGACCCAGTACTTC.

The chain links TRBV7-9 to TRBJ2-1; 11 bases match TRBD2. The CDR3 has 16 amino acids. Germline loops: CDR1 SEHNR, CDR2 FQNEAQ (reference sequence). Trimming cost V 1 base and J 7 bases; bases outside gene matches: 6. CDR3 amino acids: CASSLGTSGLGNEQFF. CDR3 DNA sequence: TGTGCCAGCAGCTTAGGGACTAGCGGGTTAGGTAATGAGCAGTTCTTC.